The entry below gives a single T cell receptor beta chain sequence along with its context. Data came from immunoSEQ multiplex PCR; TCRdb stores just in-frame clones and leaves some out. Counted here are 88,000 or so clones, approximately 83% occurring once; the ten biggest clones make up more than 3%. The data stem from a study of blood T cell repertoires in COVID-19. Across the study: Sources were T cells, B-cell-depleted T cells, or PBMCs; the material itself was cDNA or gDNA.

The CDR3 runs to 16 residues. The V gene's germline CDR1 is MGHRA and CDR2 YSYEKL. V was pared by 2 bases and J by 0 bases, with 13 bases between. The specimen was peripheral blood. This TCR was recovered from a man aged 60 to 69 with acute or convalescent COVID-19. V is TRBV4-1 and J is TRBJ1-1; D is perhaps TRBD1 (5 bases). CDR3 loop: CASSQPRTPVNTEAFF. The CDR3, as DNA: TGCGCCAGCAGCCAACCCAGGACACCGGTGAACACTGAAGCTTTCTTT.